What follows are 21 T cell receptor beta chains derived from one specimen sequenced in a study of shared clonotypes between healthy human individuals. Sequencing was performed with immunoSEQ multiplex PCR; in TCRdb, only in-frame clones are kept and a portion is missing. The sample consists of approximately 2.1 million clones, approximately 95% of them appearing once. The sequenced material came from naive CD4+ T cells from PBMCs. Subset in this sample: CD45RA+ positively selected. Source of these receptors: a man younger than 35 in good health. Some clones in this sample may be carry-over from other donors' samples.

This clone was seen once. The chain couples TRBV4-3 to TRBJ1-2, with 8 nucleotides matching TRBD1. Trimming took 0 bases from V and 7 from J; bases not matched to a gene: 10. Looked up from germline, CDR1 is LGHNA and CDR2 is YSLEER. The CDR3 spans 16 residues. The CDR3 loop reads CASSQDVGQGGGGYTF. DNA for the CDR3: TGCGCCAGCAGCCAAGACGTCGGACAGGGAGGTGGTGGCTACACCTTC.

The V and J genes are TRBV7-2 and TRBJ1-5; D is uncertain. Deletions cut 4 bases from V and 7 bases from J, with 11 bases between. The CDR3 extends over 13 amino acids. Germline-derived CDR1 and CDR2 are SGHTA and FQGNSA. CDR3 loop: CASSYFEDQPQHF. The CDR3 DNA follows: TGTGCCAGCAGCTATTTTGAGGACCAGCCCCAGCATTTT.

CDR3 coding DNA: TGTGCCAGCCGGCGGGGACCCCTGGATGAGCAGTTCTTC. This translates into CASRRGPLDEQFF. The V gene is TRBV6-5, the J gene TRBJ2-1; TRBD2 is a possible D gene (6 bases). Germline lookup yields CDR1 MNHEY and CDR2 SVGAGI. The V and J ends lost 8 bases and 8 bases respectively, with 16 bases between them. The CDR3 length is 13 residues.

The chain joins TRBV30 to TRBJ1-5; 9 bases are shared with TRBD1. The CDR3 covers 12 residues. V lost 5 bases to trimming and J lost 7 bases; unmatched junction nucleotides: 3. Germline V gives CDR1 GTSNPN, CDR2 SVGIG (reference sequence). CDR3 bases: TGTGCCTGGGGGACAGGGCGACAGCCCCAGCATTTT. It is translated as CAWGTGRQPQHF.

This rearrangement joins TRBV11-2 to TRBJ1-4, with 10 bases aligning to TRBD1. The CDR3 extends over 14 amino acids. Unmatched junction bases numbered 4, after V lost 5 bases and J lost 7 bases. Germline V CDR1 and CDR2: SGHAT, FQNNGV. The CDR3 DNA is TGTGCCAGCAGCCTGGGACAGGGGTTTGAAAAACTGTTTTTT. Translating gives CASSLGQGFEKLFF.

The CDR3 reads CASSFRTAPHGYTF. DNA for the CDR3: TGTGCCAGTAGTTTCCGGACGGCTCCCCATGGCTACACCTTC. The genes are TRBV19 and TRBJ1-2, with D uncertain. Germline V CDR1 and CDR2: LNHDA, SQIVND (reference sequence). V gave up 5 bases and J gave up 6 bases, with 16 bases separating them. CDR3 length equals 14 residues. The full variable domain, completed using reference TRBV19 and TRBJ1-2, is DGGITQSPKYLFRKEGQNVTLSCEQNLNHDAMYWYRQDPGQGLRLIYYSQIVNDFQKGDIAEGYSVSREKKESFPLTVTSAQKNPTAFYLCASSFRTAPHGYTFGSGTRLTVV.

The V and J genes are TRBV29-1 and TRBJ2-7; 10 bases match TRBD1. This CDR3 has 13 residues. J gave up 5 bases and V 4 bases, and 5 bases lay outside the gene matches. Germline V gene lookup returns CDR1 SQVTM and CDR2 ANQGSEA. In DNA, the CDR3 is TGCAGCGTTGGGACAGGGGGGGGAGACGAGCAGTACTTC. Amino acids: CSVGTGGGDEQYF.

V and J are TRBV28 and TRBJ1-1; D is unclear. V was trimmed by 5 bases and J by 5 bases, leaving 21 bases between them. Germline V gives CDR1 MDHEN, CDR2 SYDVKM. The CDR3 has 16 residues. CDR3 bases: TGTGCCAGCAGTCTACCAACAGCCACCCTGGGAACTGAAGCTTTCTTT. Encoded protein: CASSLPTATLGTEAFF.

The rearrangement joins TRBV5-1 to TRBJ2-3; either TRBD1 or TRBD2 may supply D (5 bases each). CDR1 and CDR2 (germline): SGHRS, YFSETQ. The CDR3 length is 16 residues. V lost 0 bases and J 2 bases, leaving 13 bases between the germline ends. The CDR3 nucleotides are TGCGCCAGCAGCTTGGCCGGGACCTCGATCACAGATACGCAGTATTTT. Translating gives CASSLAGTSITDTQYF.

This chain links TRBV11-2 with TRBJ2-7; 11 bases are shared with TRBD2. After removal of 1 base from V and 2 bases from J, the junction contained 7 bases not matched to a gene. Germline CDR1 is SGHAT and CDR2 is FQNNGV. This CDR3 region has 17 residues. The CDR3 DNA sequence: TGTGCCAGCAGCTTAGGCCTTACTAGCGGGAGTGCCTACGAGCAGTACTTC. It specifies CASSLGLTSGSAYEQYF.

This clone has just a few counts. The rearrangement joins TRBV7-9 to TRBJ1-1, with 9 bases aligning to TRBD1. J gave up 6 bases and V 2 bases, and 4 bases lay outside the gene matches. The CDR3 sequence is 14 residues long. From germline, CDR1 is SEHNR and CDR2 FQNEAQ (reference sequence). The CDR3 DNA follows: TGTGCCAGCAGCTTACCGGGACAGGGAGCTGAAGCTTTCTTT. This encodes CASSLPGQGAEAFF. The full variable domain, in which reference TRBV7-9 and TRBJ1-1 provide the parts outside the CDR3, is DTGVSQNPRHKITKRGQNVTFRCDPISEHNRLYWYRQTLGQGPEFLTYFQNEAQLEKSRLLSDRFSAERPKGSFSTLEIQRTEQGDSAMYLCASSLPGQGAEAFFGQGTRLTVV.

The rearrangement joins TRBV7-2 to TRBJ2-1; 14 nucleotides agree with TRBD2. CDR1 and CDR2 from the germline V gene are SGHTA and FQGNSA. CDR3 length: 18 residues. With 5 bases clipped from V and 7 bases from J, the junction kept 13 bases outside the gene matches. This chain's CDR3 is CASSRLSPTSGRDNEQFF. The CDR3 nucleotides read TGTGCCAGCAGCCGCCTAAGCCCGACTAGCGGGAGGGATAATGAGCAGTTCTTC.

Here the CDR3 reads CSATSGQPQHF. The CDR3 DNA is TGCAGTGCTACTTCTGGACAGCCCCAGCATTTT. The V and J genes are TRBV20-1 and TRBJ1-5; D is unclear. Trimming pared 4 bases from V and 7 bases from J, leaving 8 bases between. The germline V gene encodes CDR1 DFQATT and CDR2 SNEGSKA (reference sequence). This CDR3 spans 11 amino acids.

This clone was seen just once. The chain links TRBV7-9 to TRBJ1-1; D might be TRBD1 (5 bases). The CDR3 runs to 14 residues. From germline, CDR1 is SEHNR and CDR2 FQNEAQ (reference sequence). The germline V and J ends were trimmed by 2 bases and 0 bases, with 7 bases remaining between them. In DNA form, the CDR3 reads TGTGCCAGCAGCTTATGGGGCATGAACACTGAAGCTTTCTTT. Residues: CASSLWGMNTEAFF.

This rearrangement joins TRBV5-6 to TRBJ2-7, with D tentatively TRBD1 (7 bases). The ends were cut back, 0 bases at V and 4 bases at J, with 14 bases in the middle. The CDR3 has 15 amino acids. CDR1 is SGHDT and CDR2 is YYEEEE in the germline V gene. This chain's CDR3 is CASSLGRGLGYEQYF. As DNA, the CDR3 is TGTGCCAGCAGCTTGGGGAGGGGGCTTGGATACGAGCAGTACTTC.

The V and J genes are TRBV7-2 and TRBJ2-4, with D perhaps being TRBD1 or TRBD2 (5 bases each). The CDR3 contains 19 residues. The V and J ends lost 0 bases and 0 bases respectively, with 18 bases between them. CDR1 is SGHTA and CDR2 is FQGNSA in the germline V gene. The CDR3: CASSLATWGGQLAKNIQYF. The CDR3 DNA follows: TGTGCCAGCAGCTTAGCGACGTGGGGCGGGCAGCTAGCCAAAAACATTCAGTACTTC.

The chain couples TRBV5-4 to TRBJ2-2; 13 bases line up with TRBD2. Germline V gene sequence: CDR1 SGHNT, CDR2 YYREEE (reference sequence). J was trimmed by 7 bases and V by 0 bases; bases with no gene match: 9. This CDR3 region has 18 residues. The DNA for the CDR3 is TGTGCCAGCAGCTTGGGACTAGCGGGAGGCGGAAAGGACGGGGAGCTGTTTTTT. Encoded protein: CASSLGLAGGGKDGELFF.

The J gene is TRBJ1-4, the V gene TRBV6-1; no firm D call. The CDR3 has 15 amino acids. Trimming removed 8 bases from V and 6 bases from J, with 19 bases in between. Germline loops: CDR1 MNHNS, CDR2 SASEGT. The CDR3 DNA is TGTGCCAGCTTAAAGGGAAAAGCCAGCGATGAAAAACTGTTTTTT. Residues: CASLKGKASDEKLFF.

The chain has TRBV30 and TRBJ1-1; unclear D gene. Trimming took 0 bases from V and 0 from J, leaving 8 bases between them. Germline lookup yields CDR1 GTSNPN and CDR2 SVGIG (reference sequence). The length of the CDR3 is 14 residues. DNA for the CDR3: TGTGCCTGGAGTGTAAGCAGCTTGAACACTGAAGCTTTCTTT. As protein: CAWSVSSLNTEAFF.

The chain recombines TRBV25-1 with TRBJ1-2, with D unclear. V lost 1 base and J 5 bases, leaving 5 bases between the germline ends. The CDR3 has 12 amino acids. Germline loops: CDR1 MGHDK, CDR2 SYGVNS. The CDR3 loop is CASSEWGYGYTF. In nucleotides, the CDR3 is TGTGCCAGCAGTGAATGGGGATATGGCTACACCTTC.

The CDR3 here is CASSVDGTPHTEAFF. In DNA form, the CDR3 reads TGTGCCAGCAGCGTAGACGGGACCCCCCACACTGAAGCTTTCTTT. The chain combines TRBV9 with TRBJ1-1, with TRBD1 as a possible D gene (5 bases). The CDR3 length is 15 residues. The V end lost 0 bases, the J end lost 3 bases, and 12 bases lay between the germline ends. Per the germline V gene, CDR1 is SGDLS and CDR2 is YYNGEE. Together with reference TRBV9 and TRBJ1-1, the CDR3 gives the full variable domain: DSGVTQTPKHLITATGQRVTLRCSPRSGDLSVYWYQQSLDQGLQFLIQYYNGEERAKGNILERFSAQQFPDLHSELNLSSLELGDSALYFCASSVDGTPHTEAFFGQGTRLTVV.